This paragraph reports one TCR beta chain. This sample is part of a study of cytomegalovirus exposure and HLA in healthy donors. The germline gives CDR1 MGHDK, CDR2 SYGVNS. CDR3 length equals 14 residues. V lost 8 bases to trimming and J lost 8 bases; unmatched junction nucleotides: 13. Primers: 60 Vbeta forward and 13 Jbeta reverse. Sequencing used immunoSEQ multiplex PCR; TCRdb keeps in-frame clones, though not all of them. This sample has some 120,000 clones, with 60% to 70% found just once. This clonotype was sampled from a woman in her thirties or forties in good health and CMV-seropositive. Sequencing was carried out using PBMCs. The chain uses TRBV25-1 and TRBJ1-2, with 8 positions matching TRBD1. In DNA, the CDR3 is TGTGCCAGCTCACGACGGGACAGGTTGGCCGGCTACACCTTC. This encodes CASSRRDRLAGYTF.